This TCR beta chain comes out of a study of identifying expanded T cells in peripheral blood (dated by TCRdb to 2018 to 2020). Study-wide context: Technical replicates were generated by sequencing separate aliquots of the same genomic DNA pool, and four replicates were compared pairwise. Paper-wide results and their limitations: Between technical replicates the binomial model flagged 1 to 1.5 differentially abundant clones, whereas over roughly two weeks the binomial model flagged about 16.4 and over approximately four weeks around 20. Across all healthy-donor time intervals, the beta-binomial model significantly lowered both the number of clones called differentially abundant and the false-positive rate. The authors expected biological variance in healthy repertoires might increase further over much longer intervals such as months to years. Across all healthy donors, variance in clone template counts between approximately 2-week samples was found to increase significantly with total template count.

Turning to this clone: The antigen it binds to is not known. There are no base qualities to consult, and no much larger clone falls within one base.

From the cysteine through the phenylalanine, the CDR3 covers 14 amino acids. Of all the DNA, just the CDR3 is kept, 42 bases in frame from base 1. The germline V gene (reference sequence) specifies GTSNPN as CDR1 and SVGIG as CDR2. V lost 3 bases and J lost 0 bases; the stretch between them is 10 bases long. The immunoSEQ Assay, which uses bias-controlled multiplex PCR amplification of genomic DNA, was used to profile TCRbeta CDR3 regions. The authors processed their data as follows. To quantify the absolute abundance of each unique TCRbeta CDR3 region, the sequences were collapsed and filtered. Differential abundance was tested with two models: a binomial (Fisher-equivalent) model and a beta-binomial model that adds time-dependent variance fitted from healthy donors. Clones with fewer than 5 combined templates were removed, and a clone was called differentially abundant if the clone's Benjamini-Hochberg FDR was below 0.01. Using the form v = (b*log(k)+a)^2, the beta-binomial variance was modeled as a function of the total template count across the two samples. In TCRdb, the immuneACCESS table is reduced to in-frame sequences with V and J assigned. These tables do not hold every clone; where another copy was compared, an unresolved V gene accounts for under half, and the others remain unexplained. The DNA was the basis for D and trimming; V, J and clone size are from that table. A total of about 130,000 clones appear in this sample, 70% to 90% of them only once. The ten largest clones add up to 8.4% of the sample.

No immune events, such as infections, were documented for the healthy donors during the collection period. To calibrate time-dependent variance in a beta-binomial model of T-cell clone differential abundance, blood repertoires from healthy donors were used as a training cohort. The training cohort included around ten healthy donors, of whom 3 were female and 7 were male. Donor ages ranged from about 25 to 64 years, with an average of roughly 40 years. Whole blood from each healthy donor was obtained from a commercial supplier and was collected at three time points around 2 weeks apart. Genomic DNA was extracted from unsorted whole blood for immunosequencing.

The chain employs TRBV30 and TRBJ2-3, with a tentative D gene TRBD1 over 6 matching bases. Sequenced material: blood. This clonotype originated in a person between 18 and 75 years old in good health. The CDR3 sequence is CAWRDRKSTDTQYF. Here is the DNA: TGTGCCTGGAGAGACAGGAAAAGCACAGATACGCAGTATTTT.